Listed below are T cell receptor beta chains from one sample, sequenced in a study of blood T cell repertoires in COVID-19. Measured with immunoSEQ multiplex PCR; TCRdb has only the in-frame clones, and not every one. This sample has a few hundred thousand clones, with around 86% found just once. Sequencing used peripheral blood. The receptors stem from an older woman with COVID-19, enrolled during active disease. CDR3s include the opening cysteine and the closing phenylalanine or tryptophan. The D gene is left open where the match is weak. The size of a clone is reported for some rows only, either as once, few or many, or as a class for expanded clones.

V gene	clone size	D gene	J gene	CDR3 DNA	CDR3 protein
TRBV20-1	.	.	TRBJ2-7	TGCAGTGCTAGTGAAGACTACTACGAGCAGTACTTC	CSASEDYYEQYF
TRBV11-3	.	TRBD1	TRBJ2-2	TGTGCCAGCAGCCTGGACAGGGGGCAGGACGGGGAGCTGTTTTTT	CASSLDRGQDGELFF
TRBV27	.	TRBD2	TRBJ2-3	TGTGCCAGCAGTTCTAGCGGGATGAGAACAGATACGCAGTATTTT	CASSSSGMRTDTQYF
TRBV7-7	.	.	TRBJ1-5	TGTGCCAGCAGCTTAGCGGAGCAGGGTGGAAATCAGCCCCAGCATTTT	CASSLAEQGGNQPQHF
TRBV30	.	.	TRBJ2-1	TGTGCCTGGAGTGCGGGAGTTATTGAGCAGTTCTTC	CAWSAGVIEQFF
TRBV5-4	.	TRBD2	TRBJ2-1	TGTGCCAGCAGCTGGGCGGGAGGGCCACGGAATGAGCAGTTCTTC	CASSWAGGPRNEQFF
TRBV10-3	.	.	TRBJ1-6	TGTGCCATCAGTGGGAGACAGAATTATAATTCACCCCTCCACTTT	CAISGRQNYNSPLHF
TRBV5-1	.	.	TRBJ2-3	TGCGCCAGCAGCTTCCAGGGTCGGGGCACAGATACGCAGTATTTT	CASSFQGRGTDTQYF
TRBV3-1/TRBV3-2	.	.	TRBJ2-5	TGTGCCAGCAGCCCAACCTCAGGGGGGATGTTTAGGGGCCAAGAGACCCAGTACTTC	CASSPTSGGMFRGQETQYF
TRBV4-3	once	.	TRBJ2-4	TGCGCCAGCAGCCAAGATAGGCGGAGAAACATTCAGTACTTC	CASSQDRRRNIQYF
TRBV29-1	.	.	TRBJ2-2	TGCAGCGTTGGGCAGGTCACCGGGGAGCTGTTTTTT	CSVGQVTGELFF
TRBV19	.	TRBD2	TRBJ2-3	TGTGCCACAACAGCGGGAGGGACAGATACGCAGTATTTT	CATTAGGTDTQYF
TRBV24-1	.	TRBD1	TRBJ2-1	TGTGCCACCCAGGACAGGGGGAAAAGCTCCTACAATGAGCAGTTCTTC	CATQDRGKSSYNEQFF
TRBV27	.	TRBD1	TRBJ1-5	TGTGCCAGCAGGAAACAGGGGAATCAGCCCCAGCATTTT	CASRKQGNQPQHF
TRBV7-9	.	.	TRBJ2-2	TGTGCCAGCAGCTTACTATGGAGAACGGGGGACACCGGGGAGCTGTTTTTT	CASSLLWRTGDTGELFF
TRBV11-2	.	TRBD2	TRBJ2-3	TGTGCCAGCAGCTTAGATGGGAGGGTAGGAGTGACAGATACGCAGTATTTT	CASSLDGRVGVTDTQYF
TRBV7-2	.	TRBD2	TRBJ2-1	TGTGCCAGCAACCCTATGGGACTAGCGGACGAGCAGTTCTTC	CASNPMGLADEQFF
TRBV6-5	.	.	TRBJ1-1	TGTGCCAGCAGTTCGGCAGGCGCTTCTTTCTTT	CASSSAGASFF
TRBV30	.	TRBD1	TRBJ1-6	TGTGCCTGCCCGACAGGGCAAAGATCACCCCTCCACTTT	CACPTGQRSPLHF
TRBV19	.	TRBD2	TRBJ2-1	TGTGCCAGTAGTACCACCGGGACTAGAGCGTCCAATGAGCAGTTCTTC	CASSTTGTRASNEQFF
TRBV4-2	.	.	TRBJ1-4	TGTGCCAGCCGTAGGGGGTCGGGTAATGAAAAACTGTTTTTT	CASRRGSGNEKLFF
TRBV6-2/TRBV6-3	.	.	TRBJ2-7	TGTGCCAGCAGTTCCAGACAGTACGCCTACGAGCAGTACTTC	CASSSRQYAYEQYF
TRBV11-2	.	TRBD1	TRBJ2-3	TGTGCCAGCAGCTTAGCCCCCGGCAGGACAGGGGGTTCAGATACGCAGTATTTT	CASSLAPGRTGGSDTQYF
TRBV10-3	few	TRBD1	TRBJ1-2	TGTGCCATCAGTGAGACAGGGGGCCTTTGGTATGGCTACACCTTC	CAISETGGLWYGYTF
TRBV30	.	.	TRBJ1-4	TGTGCCTGGAGTGGGGGCGGGGGAAACCATGAAAAACTGTTTTTT	CAWSGGGGNHEKLFF
TRBV19	.	TRBD2	TRBJ2-1	TGTGCCAGTAGTAGGGGACTAGCGGGAGAGCAGTTCTTC	CASSRGLAGEQFF
TRBV7-2	.	.	TRBJ1-2	TGTGCCAGCAGCTCAGATAACTATGGCTACACCTTC	CASSSDNYGYTF
TRBV11-2	few	.	TRBJ2-7	TGTGCCAGCAGGGGTATTAGCACTAGACCTTACGAGCAGTACTTC	CASRGISTRPYEQYF
TRBV10-3	.	.	TRBJ1-2	TGTGCCATCAGGGATCACAGTCATGGCTACACCTTC	CAIRDHSHGYTF
TRBV6-5	.	.	TRBJ1-1	TGTGCCAGCAGCGTCAGGGGATTGAACACTGAAGCTTTCTTT	CASSVRGLNTEAFF
TRBV28	once	TRBD1	TRBJ1-2	TGTGCCAGCAGTTTGCCGCAGGGGACAGGGGCTGGCTACACCTTC	CASSLPQGTGAGYTF
TRBV29-1	many	.	TRBJ2-1	TGCAGCGTTGCCGTTTCAGGGGTCGGGAATGAGCAGTTCTTC	CSVAVSGVGNEQFF
TRBV6-6	.	TRBD1	TRBJ2-3	TGTGCCAGCAGTTACCCGGACAGGACAGATACGCAGTATTTT	CASSYPDRTDTQYF
TRBV18	few	.	TRBJ1-1	TGTGCCAGCTCACCACCCCCGGTCCCCTTTAACACTGAAGCTTTCTTT	CASSPPPVPFNTEAFF
TRBV6-5	.	TRBD1	TRBJ1-1	TGTGCCAGCAGTTCCCCGACAGGGGCGAAAATGGGAGCTTTCTTT	CASSSPTGAKMGAFF
TRBV6-5	.	.	TRBJ1-5	TGTGCCAGCAGTAAGGTCCAGGGTCGCAATCAGCCCCAGCATTTT	CASSKVQGRNQPQHF
TRBV30	.	.	TRBJ1-4	TGTGCCTGGAGTCCGGGGGGCGAGGGTGAAAAACTGTTTTTT	CAWSPGGEGEKLFF
TRBV29-1	.	.	TRBJ2-7	TGCAGCGTTGAAGACTCGAGATCATTCGAGCAGTACTTC	CSVEDSRSFEQYF
TRBV6-2/TRBV6-3	once	TRBD1	TRBJ1-6	TGTGCCAGCAGTCTTACCCAGGGGGGTAATTCACCCCTCCACTTT	CASSLTQGGNSPLHF
TRBV19	.	TRBD1	TRBJ2-7	TGTGCCAGTAGCCAGCCCGGGACAGGGACCTACGAGCAGTACTTC	CASSQPGTGTYEQYF
TRBV18	.	.	TRBJ2-2	TGTGCCAGCTCACCCAACAGGGCTGTGGGGGAGCTGTTTTTT	CASSPNRAVGELFF
TRBV7-2	many	TRBD1	TRBJ1-6	TGTGCCAGCAGCGTATACAGGGGGCCTTCACCCCTCCACTTT	CASSVYRGPSPLHF
TRBV28	.	.	TRBJ2-7	TGTGCCAGCAGTTCAACCGCCGGGATTTCCTACGAGCAGTACTTC	CASSSTAGISYEQYF
TRBV19	.	TRBD2	TRBJ2-1	TGTGCCAGTACTAGCGGGAGTTACAATGAGCAGTTCTTC	CASTSGSYNEQFF
TRBV9	.	.	TRBJ1-6	TGTGCCAGCAGCGTAGCGGACAGTAATTCACCCCTCCACTTT	CASSVADSNSPLHF
TRBV10-3	.	.	TRBJ2-1	TGTGCCATCAGTGGTAGAGGGTTGACCTACAATGAGCAGTTCTTC	CAISGRGLTYNEQFF
TRBV5-8	.	TRBD2	TRBJ2-5	TGTGCCAGCAGCCCGGGACTAGCGGGAGTGGAGACCCAGTACTTC	CASSPGLAGVETQYF